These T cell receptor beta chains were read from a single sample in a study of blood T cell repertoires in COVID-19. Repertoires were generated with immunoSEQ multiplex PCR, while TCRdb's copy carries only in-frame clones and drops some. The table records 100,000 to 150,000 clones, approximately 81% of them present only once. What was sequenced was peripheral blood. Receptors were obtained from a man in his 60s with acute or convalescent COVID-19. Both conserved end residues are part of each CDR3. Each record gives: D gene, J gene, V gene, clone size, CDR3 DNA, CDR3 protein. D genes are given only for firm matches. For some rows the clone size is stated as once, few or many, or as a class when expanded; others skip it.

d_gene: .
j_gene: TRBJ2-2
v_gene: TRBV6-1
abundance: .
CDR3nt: TGTGCCAGCAGTGAAGTATTTACAGGGCCCACCGGGGAGCTGTTTTTT
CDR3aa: CASSEVFTGPTGELFF

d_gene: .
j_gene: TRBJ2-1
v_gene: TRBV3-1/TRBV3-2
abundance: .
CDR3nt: TGTGCCAGCAGCCTTTCCGGGACTTACAATGAGCAGTTCTTC
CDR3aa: CASSLSGTYNEQFF

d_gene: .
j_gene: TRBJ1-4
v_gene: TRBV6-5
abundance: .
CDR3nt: TGTGCCAGCAATTCAGACAGAGGCAACGAAAAACTGTTTTTT
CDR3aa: CASNSDRGNEKLFF

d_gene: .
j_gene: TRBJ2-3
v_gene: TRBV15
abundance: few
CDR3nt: TGTGCCACCAGTTTGGGGGGGGCTACAGATACGCAGTATTTT
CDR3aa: CATSLGGATDTQYF

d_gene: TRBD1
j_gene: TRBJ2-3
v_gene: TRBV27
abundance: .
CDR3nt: TGTGCCAGCAGTAGGGACAGGGGGCGGGTAGATACGCAGTATTTT
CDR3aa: CASSRDRGRVDTQYF

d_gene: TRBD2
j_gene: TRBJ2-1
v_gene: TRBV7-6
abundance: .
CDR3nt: TGTGCCAGCAGCGTACTACCCACTAGCGGGGGGACCTACAATGAGCAGTTCTTC
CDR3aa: CASSVLPTSGGTYNEQFF

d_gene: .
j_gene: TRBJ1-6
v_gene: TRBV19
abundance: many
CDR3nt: TGTGCCAGTAGTATCACAGGGATCCAATATAATTCACCCCTCCACTTT
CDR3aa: CASSITGIQYNSPLHF

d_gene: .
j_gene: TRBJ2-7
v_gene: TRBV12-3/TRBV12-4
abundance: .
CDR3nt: TGTGCCAGCAGTCGTTTCTACGAGCAGTACTTC
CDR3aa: CASSRFYEQYF

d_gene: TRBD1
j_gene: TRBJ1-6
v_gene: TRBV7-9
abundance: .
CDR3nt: TGTGCCAGCAGCCCTCCGGGGACAGGGTATTCACCCCTCCACTTT
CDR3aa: CASSPPGTGYSPLHF

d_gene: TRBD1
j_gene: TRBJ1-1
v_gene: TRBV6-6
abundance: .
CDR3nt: TGTGCCAGCAGTCCGACAGGGTCTGAAGCTTTCTTT
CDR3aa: CASSPTGSEAFF

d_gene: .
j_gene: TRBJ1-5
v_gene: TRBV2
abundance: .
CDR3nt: TGTGCCAGCAGGATGGGGGCTAGCAATCAGCCCCAGCATTTT
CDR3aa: CASRMGASNQPQHF

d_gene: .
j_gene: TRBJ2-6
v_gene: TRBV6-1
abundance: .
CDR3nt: TGTGCCAGCAGTGGAGGACAGCTCTCTGGGGCCAACGTCCTGACTTTC
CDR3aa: CASSGGQLSGANVLTF

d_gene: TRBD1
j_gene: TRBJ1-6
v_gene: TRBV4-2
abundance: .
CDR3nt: TGTGCCAGCAGCCAAGATCGGGGACAGAGAGGCTCCTATAATTCACCCCTCCACTTT
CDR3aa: CASSQDRGQRGSYNSPLHF

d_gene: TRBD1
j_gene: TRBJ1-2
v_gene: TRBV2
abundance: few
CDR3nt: TGTGCCAGCAGTGTAGCGAAACCTCGGACAGGGGGCTTAATGGGCTACACCTTC
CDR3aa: CASSVAKPRTGGLMGYTF

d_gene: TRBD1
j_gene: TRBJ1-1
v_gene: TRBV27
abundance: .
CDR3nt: TGTGCCAGCAGCCCGACAGGGGGGAGGGAAGCTTTCTTT
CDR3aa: CASSPTGGREAFF

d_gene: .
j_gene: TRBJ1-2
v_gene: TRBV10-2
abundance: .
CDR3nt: TGCGCCAGCAGTGAGGGGTCAGGAAACTATGGCTACACCTTC
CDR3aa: CASSEGSGNYGYTF

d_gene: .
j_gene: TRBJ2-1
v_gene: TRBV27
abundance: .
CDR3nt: TGTGCCAGCAGTTACGGCAGGGTGTGGCGTGAGCAGTTCTTC
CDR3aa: CASSYGRVWREQFF

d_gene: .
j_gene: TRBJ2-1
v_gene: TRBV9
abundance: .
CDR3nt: TGTGCCAGCAGCGTGTCTGGAGAGTATGAGCAGTTCTTC
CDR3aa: CASSVSGEYEQFF

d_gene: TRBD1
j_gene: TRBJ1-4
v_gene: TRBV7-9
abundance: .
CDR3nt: TGTGCCAGCAGCCGGGGACAGGGTAATGAAAAACTGTTTTTT
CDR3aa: CASSRGQGNEKLFF

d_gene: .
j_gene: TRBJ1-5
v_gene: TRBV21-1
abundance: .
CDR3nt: TGTGCCAGCAGCAACGGTCATCTGGGGGAGGGCAATCAGCCCCAGCATTTT
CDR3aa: CASSNGHLGEGNQPQHF

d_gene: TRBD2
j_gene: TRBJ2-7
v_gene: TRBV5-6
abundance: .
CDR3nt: TGTGCCAGCAGCTTGGACGGGGGGGCCAGGAACGAGCAGTACTTC
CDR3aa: CASSLDGGARNEQYF

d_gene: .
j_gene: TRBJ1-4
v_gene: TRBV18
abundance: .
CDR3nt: TGTGCCAGCCTTCAAATCGGGATTTATCCTAATGAAAAACTGTTTTTT
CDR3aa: CASLQIGIYPNEKLFF

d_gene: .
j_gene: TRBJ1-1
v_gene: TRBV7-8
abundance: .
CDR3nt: TGTGCCAGCAGCTTAGTTCTGCGGGGAACCTCGTCGGAAGCTTTCTTT
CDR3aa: CASSLVLRGTSSEAFF

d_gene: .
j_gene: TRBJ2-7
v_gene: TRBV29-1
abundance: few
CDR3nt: TGCAGCGTGGAGGCGAGAAACTCCTACGAGCAGTACTTC
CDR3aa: CSVEARNSYEQYF

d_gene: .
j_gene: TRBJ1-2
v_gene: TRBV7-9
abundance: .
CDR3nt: TGTGCCATAGACCAGGTCCGTAACTATGGCTACACCTTC
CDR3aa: CAIDQVRNYGYTF

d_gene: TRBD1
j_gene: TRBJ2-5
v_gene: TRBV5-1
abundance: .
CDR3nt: TGCGCCAGCAGCTTTTCGACAGGGCGGGAGACCCAGTACTTC
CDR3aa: CASSFSTGRETQYF

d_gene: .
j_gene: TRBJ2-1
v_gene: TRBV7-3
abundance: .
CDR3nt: TGTGCCAGCAGCTTAACAGGAACGGCTAGAGGAGCCTACAATGAGCAGTTCTTC
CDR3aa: CASSLTGTARGAYNEQFF

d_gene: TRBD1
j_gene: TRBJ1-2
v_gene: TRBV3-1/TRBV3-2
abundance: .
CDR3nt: TGTGCCAGCAGTCGGACGGGACAGCTTAACTATGGCTACACCTTC
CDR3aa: CASSRTGQLNYGYTF

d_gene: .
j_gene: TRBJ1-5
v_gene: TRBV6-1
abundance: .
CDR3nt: TGTGCCAGCAGTGAAGCGCTCAGGAGGGAGGTTAATCAGCCCCAGCATTTT
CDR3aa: CASSEALRREVNQPQHF

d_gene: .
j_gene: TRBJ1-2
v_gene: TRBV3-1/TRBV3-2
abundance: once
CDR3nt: TGTGCCAGCAGCCGGAGGGAGACCAACTATGGCTACACCTTC
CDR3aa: CASSRRETNYGYTF

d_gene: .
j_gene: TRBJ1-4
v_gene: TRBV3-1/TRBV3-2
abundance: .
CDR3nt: TGTGCCAGCAGCCAAGCAGGTAATGAAAAACTGTTTTTT
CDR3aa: CASSQAGNEKLFF

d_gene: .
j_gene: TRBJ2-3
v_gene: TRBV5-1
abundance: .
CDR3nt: TGCGCCAGCAGCTTTCGGGATACAGATACGCAGTATTTT
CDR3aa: CASSFRDTDTQYF

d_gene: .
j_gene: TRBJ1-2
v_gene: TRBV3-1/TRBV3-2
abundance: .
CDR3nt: TGTGCCAGCAGCCAAACCCTTGGTGGCAGTACCTATGGCTACACCTTC
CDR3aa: CASSQTLGGSTYGYTF

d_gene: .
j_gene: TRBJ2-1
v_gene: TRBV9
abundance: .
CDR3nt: TGTGCCAGCAGCTCCCAAGGGGGGGTGTCATACAATGAGCAGTTCTTC
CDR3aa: CASSSQGGVSYNEQFF

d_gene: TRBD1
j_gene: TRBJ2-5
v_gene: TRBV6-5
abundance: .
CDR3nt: TGTGCCAGCAGTAGACAGGGAGAGACCCAGTACTTC
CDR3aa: CASSRQGETQYF

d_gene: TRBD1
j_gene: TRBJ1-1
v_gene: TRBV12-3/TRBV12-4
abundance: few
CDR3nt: TGTGCCAGCAGTTTAGGGGACAGGGGCGAAGCTTTCTTT
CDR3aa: CASSLGDRGEAFF

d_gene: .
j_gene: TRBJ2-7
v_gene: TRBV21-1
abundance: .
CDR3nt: TGTGCCAGCAGCCCTCTTTCCCGGGACAGGACCTACGAGCAGTACTTC
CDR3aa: CASSPLSRDRTYEQYF

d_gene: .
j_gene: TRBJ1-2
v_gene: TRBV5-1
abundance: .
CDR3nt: TGCGCCAGCAGCTTGGCCAGCGGCTCTAACTATGGCTACACCTTC
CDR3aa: CASSLASGSNYGYTF